The clone carrying this TCR beta chain occurred a few times. Antigen specificity is unknown. At one end the junction does not follow the germline gene, possibly because of a read error. The CDR3 is 9 residues long. The germline V gene encodes CDR1 MNHNS and CDR2 SASEGT. This sample is part of a study of cytomegalovirus exposure and HLA in healthy donors. Study conclusions and caveats: Cytomegalovirus-associated status was assigned to about 170 TCR beta chains. It was shown in a later analysis that HLA-associated TCR beta chains were more clonally expanded than other, equally common chains.

13 Jbeta primers and 60 Vbeta primers were used for the PCR. Per the original methods: There were around 80 million unique TCR beta chains by a later count, and about 12 million of them were shared. Sequencing used immunoSEQ multiplex PCR; TCRdb keeps in-frame clones, though not all of them. The DNA gave D and trimming, while V, J and clone size come from that table. The table has 200,000 to 300,000 clones, approximately 85% seen once. The sequence was collected from a girl between 2 and 10 years old in good health and CMV-seronegative. Material for sequencing was PBMCs. This sequence joins TRBV6-1 and TRBJ1-5; D not certain. The CDR3 loop reads CASSEPLRF. Here the CDR3 DNA reads TGTGCCAGCAGTGAACCCCTACGGTTT.